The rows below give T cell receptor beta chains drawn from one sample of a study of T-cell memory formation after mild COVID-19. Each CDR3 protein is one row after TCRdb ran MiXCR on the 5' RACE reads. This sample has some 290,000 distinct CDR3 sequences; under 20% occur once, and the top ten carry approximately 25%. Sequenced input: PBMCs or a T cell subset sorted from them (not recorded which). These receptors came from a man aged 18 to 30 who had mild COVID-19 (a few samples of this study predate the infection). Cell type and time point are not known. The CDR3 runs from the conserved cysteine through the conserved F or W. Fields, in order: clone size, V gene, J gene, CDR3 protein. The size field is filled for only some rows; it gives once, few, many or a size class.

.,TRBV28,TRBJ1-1,CASDEGFGMNTEAFF
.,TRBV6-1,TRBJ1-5,CASKTGNNQPQHF
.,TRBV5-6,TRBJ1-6,CASSRKGQEFNSPLHF
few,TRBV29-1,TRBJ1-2,CSVEEAGGNGYTF
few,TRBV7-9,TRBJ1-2,CASSLAELRSGYTF
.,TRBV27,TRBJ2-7,CASSPSVAGAHEQYF
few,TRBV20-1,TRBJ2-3,CSARDRLAGFTDTQYF
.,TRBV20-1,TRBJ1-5,CSAGTGQGQPQHF
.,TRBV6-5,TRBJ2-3,CASTSPGTDTQYF
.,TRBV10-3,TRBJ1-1,CATYREPNTEAFF
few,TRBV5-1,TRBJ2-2,CASSFPRQEDTGELFF
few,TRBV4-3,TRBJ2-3,CASSQDQGTDTQYF
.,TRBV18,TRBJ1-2,CASSPASNYGYTF
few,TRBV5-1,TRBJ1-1,CASSLATANTEAFF
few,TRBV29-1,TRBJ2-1,CSRGESYNEQFF
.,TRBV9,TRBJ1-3,CASSPTGASGNTIYF
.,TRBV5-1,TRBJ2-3,CASSLDQGRDTQYF
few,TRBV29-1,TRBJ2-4,CSVAGGGNIQYF
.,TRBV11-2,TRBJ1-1,CASSSGRLMNTEAFF
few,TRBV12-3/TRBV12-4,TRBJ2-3,CASSAAASGSLTDTQYF
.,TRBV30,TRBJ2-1,CAWSGRSSGVNEQFF
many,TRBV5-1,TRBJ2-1,CASSFGGNEQFF
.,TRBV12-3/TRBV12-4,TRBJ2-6,CASTDFSGANVLTF
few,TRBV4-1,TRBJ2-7,CASSQRGDEQYF
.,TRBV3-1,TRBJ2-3,CASSNRDRGLGDTQYF
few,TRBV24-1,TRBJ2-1,CATSSGWNEQFF
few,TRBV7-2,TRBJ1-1,CASSLSWPGTEAFF
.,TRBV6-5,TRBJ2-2,CASSYRAGTNAGELFF
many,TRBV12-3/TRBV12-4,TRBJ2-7,CASSPPGVEGWEQYF
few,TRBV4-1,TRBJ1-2,CASSQVLRDRDYGYTF
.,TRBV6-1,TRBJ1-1,CASISRGRTEAFF
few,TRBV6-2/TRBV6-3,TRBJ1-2,CASSPLSGTGTFGGYTF
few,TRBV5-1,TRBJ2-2,CASRPQGGAGTGELFF
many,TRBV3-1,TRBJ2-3,CASSQDPGGARNTQYF
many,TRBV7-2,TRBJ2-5,CASSFGGGQETQYF
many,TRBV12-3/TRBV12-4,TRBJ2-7,CASTGTRSSYEQYF
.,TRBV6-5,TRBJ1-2,CASSRTDWDYGYTF
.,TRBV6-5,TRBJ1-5,CASRAGNQPQHF
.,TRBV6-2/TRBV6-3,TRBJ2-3,CASSLEGVDISTQYF
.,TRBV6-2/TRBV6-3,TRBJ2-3,CASRPTGDTQYF
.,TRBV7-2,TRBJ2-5,CASSLTSAGETQYF
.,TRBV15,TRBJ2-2,CATSSAVLRQGSSQGDGELFF
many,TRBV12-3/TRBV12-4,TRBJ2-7,CASSLSPGTIYEQYF
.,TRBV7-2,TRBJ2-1,CASSLRTADNEQFF
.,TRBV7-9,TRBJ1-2,CASTLGGFSYGYTF
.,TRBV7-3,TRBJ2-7,CASSLTGTGSEEQYF
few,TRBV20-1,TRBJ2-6,CSARDLANSGANVLTF
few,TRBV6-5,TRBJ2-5,CASARTRTGKQTQYF
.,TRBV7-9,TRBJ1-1,CASRPPRDRAEAFF
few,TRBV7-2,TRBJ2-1,CASSNAGGGEQFF
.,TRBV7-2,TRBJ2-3,CASSYSTGARDTQYF
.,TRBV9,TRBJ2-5,CASSVDPRETQYF
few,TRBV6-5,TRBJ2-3,CASSWVGGDADTQYF
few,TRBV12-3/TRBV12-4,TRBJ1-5,CASSLVREGPQHF
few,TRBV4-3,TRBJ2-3,CASSQEGRAGTDTQYF